Each of the 27 T cell receptor beta chains below was sequenced from the same sample in a study of response to subunit inactivated influenza vaccine. TCRdb redid the calling of the RT-PCR reads with MiXCR, one entry per CDR3 protein. The table has 150,000 to 200,000 distinct CDR3 sequences, about an eighth seen once. In addition, the sample was reused for a study of T cells expressing NK-cell markers. Turning to that study: Libraries used 5'RACE template switching adding universal primer site and UMIs.

Sequenced here: CD8+ T cells sorted from PBMCs, sampled approximately 13 days after vaccination. These receptors originate from a man aged 45-65 years who received an inactivated influenza vaccine.

This clonotype was counted many times. The J gene is TRBJ1-1, the V gene TRBV30; TRBD1 agrees at 10 bases. Per germline, CDR1 GTSNPN and CDR2 SVGIG (reference sequence). The CDR3 extends over 14 amino acids. V shed 0 bases and J 5 bases; nucleotides not matched to a gene: 3. The DNA of the CDR3 is TGTGCCTGGAGTGTCGGACAGGGGGAGACTGAAGCTTTCTTT. Encoded protein: CAWSVGQGETEAFF.

This clonotype has a count of ten or more. The V and J genes are TRBV5-6 and TRBJ2-7, with a tentative D call TRBD2 (5 bases). Looked up from germline, CDR1 is SGHDT and CDR2 is YYEEEE. The CDR3 loop spans 16 amino acids. V lost 0 bases, J lost 2 bases, and 15 bases lay in between. The CDR3 DNA sequence: TGTGCCAGCAGCTTGGGGGGAGAAACTCCGGCCTACGAGCAGTACTTC. This sequence encodes CASSLGGETPAYEQYF.

The genes are TRBV27 and TRBJ2-5; TRBD2 matches at 7 bases. The CDR3 is made up of 13 amino acids. Germline-derived CDR1 and CDR2 are MNHEY and SMNVEV (reference sequence). Trimming removed 5 bases from V and 5 bases from J; junction bases left unmatched: 5. DNA of the CDR3: TGTGCCAGCAGTGAATGGGAGGGCGAGACCCAGTACTTC. Translation: CASSEWEGETQYF.

The CDR3 is CASSPLPGQGIVGELFF. CDR3 sequence (DNA): TGTGCCAGCAGCCCACTCCCGGGACAGGGAATCGTCGGGGAGCTGTTTTTT. This chain joins TRBV6-2 or TRBV6-3 and TRBJ2-2; 9 bases map to TRBD1. Germline V CDR1 and CDR2: MNHEY, SVGEGT. V lost 6 bases to trimming and J lost 7 bases; unmatched junction nucleotides: 15. There are 17 residues in the CDR3.

The CDR3 DNA sequence: TGTGCCAGCAGTTTATTAGGGGGGACGGGGTTTGCTGGTTACGAGCAGTACTTC. It is translated as CASSLLGGTGFAGYEQYF. The chain couples TRBV27 to TRBJ2-7; D may match TRBD1 or TRBD2 (6 bases each). Germline V lookup: CDR1 MNHEY, CDR2 SMNVEV (reference sequence). Trimming removed 1 base from V and 4 bases from J, with 23 bases in between. The CDR3 covers 18 residues.

This clonotype came up a few times. This chain connects TRBV3-1 to TRBJ2-3; unclear D gene. The germline V gene has CDR1 LGHDT and CDR2 YNNKEL (reference sequence). Trimming removed 6 bases at V and 1 base at J, with 8 bases between. This CDR3 is built from 13 residues. The CDR3 loop is CASSRSRTDTQYF. For the CDR3, the DNA is TGTGCCAGCAGTCGCAGCCGCACAGATACGCAGTATTTT.

This clonotype was counted a few times. The chain is built from TRBV4-1 and TRBJ2-5, with D perhaps TRBD2 (7 bases). V gave up 8 bases and J gave up 7 bases, with 11 bases separating them. The CDR3 covers 11 residues. The germline CDR1 and CDR2 sequences are MGHRA and YSYEKL. This chain's CDR3 is CASRGGGTQYF. The CDR3 DNA is TGCGCCAGCCGGGGAGGGGGGACCCAGTACTTC.

This chain links TRBV4-3 with TRBJ2-3; TRBD2 matches at 10 bases. The CDR3 is made up of 18 amino acids. Germline values: CDR1 LGHNA, CDR2 YSLEER. J was trimmed by 4 bases and V by 0 bases; bases with no gene match: 10. The CDR3 sequence is CASSQERLAGGYSDTQYF. Written as DNA, the CDR3 is TGCGCCAGCAGCCAAGAAAGACTAGCGGGTGGCTATTCAGATACGCAGTATTTT.

Only a few counts were recorded for this clonotype. CDR3 DNA sequence: TGTGCCAGCAGCCTCCAAGGACAGGAGTCCTACGAGCAGTACTTC. This sequence encodes CASSLQGQESYEQYF. The V and J genes are TRBV12-3 or TRBV12-4 and TRBJ2-7, with 7 bases matching TRBD1. After removal of 6 bases from V and 1 base from J, the junction contained 9 bases not matched to a gene. The CDR3 extends over 15 amino acids.

The chain joins TRBV6-2 or TRBV6-3 to TRBJ2-7; maybe TRBD2 (5 bases). Trimming took 2 bases from V and 2 from J, leaving 13 bases between them. This CDR3 comprises 15 residues. CDR1 MNHEY and CDR2 SVGEGT come from the germline V gene. The CDR3 sequence is CASSYTWTGTYEQYF. The DNA of the CDR3 is TGTGCCAGCAGTTACACATGGACTGGGACCTACGAGCAGTACTTC.

This clonotype was seen at least ten times. The rearrangement joins TRBV5-5 to TRBJ2-1; D tentatively fits TRBD1 or TRBD2 (5 bases each). V was shortened by 4 bases and J by 5 bases, with 7 bases between the two germline ends. Per the germline V gene, CDR1 is SGHKS and CDR2 is YYEKEE (reference sequence). There are 12 residues in the CDR3. In DNA, the CDR3 is TGTGCCAGCAGCGGGGGAAACAATGAGCAGTTCTTC. It is translated as CASSGGNNEQFF.

This clonotype was seen a handful of times. The rearrangement links TRBV28 to TRBJ2-7, with unresolved D. The germline V and J ends were trimmed by 8 bases and 4 bases, with 24 bases remaining between them. CDR1 is MDHEN and CDR2 is SYDVKM in the germline V gene. CDR3 size: 16 residues. CDR3 amino acids: CASRFKSGLYVYEQYF. The CDR3, as DNA: TGTGCCAGCCGCTTTAAGTCGGGCCTCTATGTGTACGAGCAGTACTTC.

The table lists this clonotype with a few counts. This chain's CDR3 is CATSRAGRGGETQYF. The CDR3 bases are TGTGCCACCAGCAGAGCAGGTCGAGGGGGGGAGACCCAGTACTTC. The rearrangement links TRBV15 to TRBJ2-5; the D call may be TRBD1 or TRBD2 (6 bases each). Trimming shortened V by 1 base and J by 5 bases, and 14 bases separated the two germline ends. Per the germline V gene, CDR1 is LNHNV and CDR2 is YYDKDF (reference sequence). There are 15 residues in the CDR3.

The V call is TRBV9, the J call TRBJ2-1; D is uncertain. The CDR3 is made up of 15 amino acids. V dropped 4 bases and J dropped 5 bases, with 16 bases sitting between them. Germline CDR1 reads SGDLS; CDR2 reads YYNGEE. The CDR3 DNA reads TGTGCCAGCAGCCCTATGTATAGTTTCGACAATGAGCAGTTCTTC. Its translation is CASSPMYSFDNEQFF.

In this sample, this clonotype turned up many times. The V gene is TRBV5-1, the J gene TRBJ2-7; D uncertain. The germline V gene has CDR1 SGHRS and CDR2 YFSETQ. There are 12 residues in the CDR3. V lost 3 bases and J lost 5, with 9 bases in between. The CDR3 DNA reads TGCGCCAGCAGCTCCGGATTTCACGAGCAGTACTTC. Amino acids: CASSSGFHEQYF.

This chain connects TRBV7-8 to TRBJ1-5; 7 positions match TRBD1. This CDR3 has 17 residues. The trim removed 3 bases at V and 0 bases at J, leaving 8 bases unmatched. Germline V gene data show CDR1 as SGHVS and CDR2 as FQNEAQ. CDR3 in DNA: TGTGCCAGCAGCTTGTTAGGGGGCGGATATAGCAATCAGCCCCAGCATTTT. It yields the protein CASSLLGGGYSNQPQHF.

This clonotype was counted only a few times. CDR3 loop: CASSAGYYEQYF. The CDR3, as DNA: TGTGCCAGCAGCGCGGGTTACTACGAGCAGTACTTC. The genes are TRBV7-9 and TRBJ2-7; TRBD2 is a possible D gene (5 bases). Germline V CDR1 and CDR2: SEHNR, FQNEAQ (reference sequence). Trimming left V 5 bases short and J 3 bases short, with 8 bases between. The length of the CDR3 is 12 residues.

There are a few counts of this clonotype. This CDR3 reads CASSSPDTGLHYNEQFF. For the CDR3, the DNA is TGTGCCAGCAGCTCGCCAGACACGGGACTCCACTACAATGAGCAGTTCTTC. V usage is TRBV7-9 and J usage is TRBJ2-1, with a possible D match to TRBD2 (6 bases). CDR3 size: 17 residues. The V gene lost 4 bases and the J gene lost 3 bases, with 19 bases spanning the gap. Per germline, CDR1 SEHNR and CDR2 FQNEAQ (reference sequence).

This chain links TRBV19 with TRBJ2-7; 9 bases align to TRBD1. The CDR3 is 15 residues long. Trimming cost V 5 bases and J 2 bases; bases outside gene matches: 7. Per germline, CDR1 LNHDA and CDR2 SQIVND (reference sequence). Here the CDR3 DNA reads TGTGCCAGTAGTTACAGGGGGCCCGTTCCCTACGAGCAGTACTTC. This encodes CASSYRGPVPYEQYF.

This clonotype showed up many times. The rearrangement links TRBV2 to TRBJ2-1; 12 nucleotides line up with TRBD1. The germline gives CDR1 SNHLY, CDR2 FYNNEI. The CDR3 extends over 14 amino acids. V shed 10 bases and J 8 bases; nucleotides not matched to a gene: 9. The CDR3, as DNA: TGTGCCACCTCTCGGGGACAGGGGGCGCATGAGCAGTTCTTC. Its protein is CATSRGQGAHEQFF. Filled out from reference TRBV2 and TRBJ2-1, the complete variable domain reads EPEVTQTPSHQVTQMGQEVILRCVPISNHLYFYWYRQILGQKVEFLVSFYNNEISEKSEIFDDQFSVERPDGSNFTLKIRSTKLEDSAMYFCATSRGQGAHEQFFGPGTRLTVL.

The chain is built from TRBV20-1 and TRBJ2-7; D call uncertain. Deletions cut 3 bases from V and 7 bases from J, with 13 bases between. Germline assignment: CDR1 DFQATT and CDR2 SNEGSKA (reference sequence). The CDR3 has 12 amino acids. This CDR3 reads CSASTGMPEQYF. The CDR3 DNA sequence: TGCAGTGCTAGCACGGGTATGCCGGAGCAGTACTTC.

The chain combines TRBV5-1 with TRBJ2-1, with D uncertain. Germline CDR1 SGHRS, CDR2 YFSETQ. Deletions cut 2 bases from V and 4 bases from J, with 10 bases between. The length of the CDR3 is 14 residues. The CDR3 region has the DNA TGCGCCAGCAGCTTCGGAGACGATTACAATGAGCAGTTCTTC. This translates into CASSFGDDYNEQFF.

As to this clonotype: A read error may produce the germline difference seen at one junction end. V and J are TRBV4-3 and TRBJ2-2; a weak D match, TRBD2 (5 bases). This CDR3 region has 13 residues. Germline V gene sequence: CDR1 LGHNA, CDR2 YSLEER. This CDR3 is CASSQDYTGEPFF. The DNA of the CDR3 is TGCGCCAGCAGCCAAGACTACACCGGGGAGCCGTTTTTT.

CDR3 DNA sequence: TGTGCCAGCAGCCCCGGATTGGGACCGTCCTACGAGCAGTACTTC. Protein: CASSPGLGPSYEQYF. The chain links TRBV3-1 to TRBJ2-7; D may be TRBD1 or TRBD2 (5 bases each). This CDR3 contains 15 residues. CDR1 LGHDT and CDR2 YNNKEL come from the germline V gene (reference sequence). V lost 4 bases and J lost 1, with 14 bases in between.

There are many counts of this clonotype. The J gene is TRBJ2-1, the V gene TRBV29-1; no definite D call. V gave up 3 bases and J gave up 6 bases, with 0 bases separating them. The length of the CDR3 is 9 residues. Germline V gene lookup returns CDR1 SQVTM and CDR2 ANQGSEA. The CDR3 coding sequence is TGCAGCGTTGACAATGAGCAGTTCTTC. It codes for CSVDNEQFF.

The chain uses TRBV20-1 and TRBJ2-7, with D unresolved. Germline-derived CDR1 and CDR2 are DFQATT and SNEGSKA (reference sequence). Trimming took off 3 bases at V and 4 bases at J, with 7 bases between the two ends. There are 11 residues in the CDR3. The CDR3 spells CSASTAYEQYF. DNA of the CDR3: TGCAGTGCTAGTACAGCGTACGAGCAGTACTTC.

The rearrangement links TRBV15 to TRBJ2-1; 8 bases align to TRBD2. The V segment lost 5 bases and the J segment 1 base; nucleotides outside the gene matches: 4. CDR3 length equals 15 residues. CDR1 is LNHNV and CDR2 is YYDKDF in the germline V gene (reference sequence). Here the CDR3 reads CATSPSGGSYNEQFF. CDR3 nucleotide sequence: TGTGCCACCAGCCCGAGCGGGGGATCCTACAATGAGCAGTTCTTC.